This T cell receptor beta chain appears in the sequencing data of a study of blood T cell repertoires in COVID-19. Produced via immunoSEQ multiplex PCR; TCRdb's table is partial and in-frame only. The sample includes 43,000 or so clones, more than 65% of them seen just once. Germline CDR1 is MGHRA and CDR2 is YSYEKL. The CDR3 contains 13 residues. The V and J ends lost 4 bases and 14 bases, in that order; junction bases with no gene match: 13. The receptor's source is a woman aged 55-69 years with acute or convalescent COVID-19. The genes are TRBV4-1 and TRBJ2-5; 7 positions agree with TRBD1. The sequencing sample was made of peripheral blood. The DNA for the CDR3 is TGCGCCAGCAGCCCACTCCCGGGACAGCTAACATACTTC. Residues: CASSPLPGQLTYF.